This is a list of T cell receptor beta chains from one sample in a study of control samples from healthy donors and cancer patients. The table came from immunoSEQ multiplex PCR; TCRdb's copy has only in-frame clones and leaves some out. Here the sample spans roughly 130,000 clones, about 88% being singletons. Material: blood. The receptors here all came from a man aged 45-60 years in good health. Both conserved end residues are part of each CDR3.

length	V	CDR3
17	TRBV19	CASSTYYGATIQETQYF
12	TRBV19	CASRDRTEGYTF
15	TRBV9	CASSTEGAANYGYTF
15	TRBV6-5	CASSKRGQISYEQYF
11	TRBV19	CASSIGTVQFF
16	TRBV4-1	CASSQGGSRPTYEQYF
15	TRBV27	CASRVRGSWDQPQHF
14	TRBV6-6	CAKKWGLITYEQYF
17	TRBV10-3	CAISESTGGPLQETQYF
15	TRBV11-2	CASSLGGLYNEQQFF